The 30 T cell receptor beta chains listed next were all sequenced from one sample in a study of blood T cell repertoires in COVID-19. The method was immunoSEQ multiplex PCR; TCRdb's version includes in-frame clones alone and lacks a portion of them. The profile shows about 200,000 clones, about nine tenths of them singletons. The specimen was PBMCs or T cells enriched from blood (not recorded which). The receptor source for this set is a woman in her twenties or thirties with acute COVID-19.

The CDR3 protein is CSASAGQGNQPQHF. For the CDR3, the DNA is TGCAGTGCTAGTGCGGGACAGGGGAATCAGCCCCAGCATTTT. This chain uses TRBV20-1 with TRBJ1-5, with TRBD1 matching over 10 bases. V lost 3 bases to trimming and J lost 4 bases; unmatched junction nucleotides: 3. The length of the CDR3 is 14 residues. The germline V gene has CDR1 DFQATT and CDR2 SNEGSKA (reference sequence).

V and J are TRBV2 and TRBJ2-3; 7 bases agree with TRBD1. The junction had 9 bases not matched to a gene; V was cut back by 5 bases and J by 1 base. CDR1 is SNHLY, CDR2 FYNNEI, per germline. The CDR3 is 16 residues long. CDR3 protein: CASSNTLDRRTDTQYF. CDR3 bases: TGTGCCAGCAGTAACACCTTGGACAGGCGCACAGATACGCAGTATTTT.

The chain is built from TRBV10-3 and TRBJ1-1; D is undetermined. The V end lost 0 bases, the J end lost 0 bases, and 11 bases lay between the germline ends. CDR3 size: 16 residues. In germline, CDR1 is ENHRY, CDR2 SYGVKD. The CDR3 nucleotides read TGTGCCATCAGTGAGTCGTCCTACAGTATGAACACTGAAGCTTTCTTT. Translation gives CAISESSYSMNTEAFF.

The chain combines TRBV11-2 with TRBJ2-1; 8 bases agree with TRBD2. This CDR3 region has 15 residues. CDR1 is SGHAT, CDR2 FQNNGV, per germline. Losses at the gene ends were 2 bases for V and 1 base for J; bases not matched to a gene: 1. The CDR3 DNA follows: TGTGCCAGCAGCTTATCTAGCGGGTCCTACAATGAGCAGTTCTTC. Its translation: CASSLSSGSYNEQFF.

The CDR3: CASSPREDEQFF. CDR3 nucleotides: TGTGCCAGCAGCCCCCGGGAGGATGAGCAGTTCTTC. This chain uses TRBV9 with TRBJ2-1; 7 nucleotides line up with TRBD2. The CDR3 runs to 12 residues. V lost 4 bases and J lost 8; bases outside the gene matches: 3. The germline V gene has CDR1 SGDLS and CDR2 YYNGEE.

The rearrangement links TRBV2 to TRBJ1-6; a possible D gene is TRBD1 (6 bases). The germline V gene has CDR1 SNHLY and CDR2 FYNNEI. Trimming stripped 7 bases from V and 7 bases from J, with 11 bases between. This CDR3 has 13 amino acids. DNA for the CDR3: TGTGCCAGCAAGGGGACAAGCAATTCACCCCTCCACTTT. It yields the protein CASKGTSNSPLHF.

CDR3 sequence reads: CASSPLRQGYNEQFF. CDR3 coding DNA: TGTGCCAGCTCACCATTGAGACAGGGGTACAATGAGCAGTTCTTC. The V and J genes are TRBV18 and TRBJ2-1, with 8 bases aligning to TRBD1. J was trimmed by 4 bases and V by 2 bases; bases with no gene match: 4. CDR3 size: 15 residues. Germline V gene sequence: CDR1 KGHSH, CDR2 LQKENI.

The chain joins TRBV11-2 to TRBJ1-2, with 7 bases identical to TRBD1. Germline loops: CDR1 SGHAT, CDR2 FQNNGV. The V and J ends lost 2 bases and 7 bases, in that order; junction bases with no gene match: 7. The CDR3 consists of 14 residues. The CDR3 here is CASSLLPTGVGYTF. The CDR3 nucleotides read TGTGCCAGCAGCTTACTACCAACAGGGGTTGGCTACACCTTC.

The rearrangement joins TRBV11-3 to TRBJ2-1; D may be TRBD1 (5 bases). The CDR3 runs to 15 residues. CDR1 is SGHNT, CDR2 YENEEA, per germline. Between the trimmed V and J ends, which lost 3 bases and 4 bases, there was a span of 13 bases. CDR3 DNA sequence: TGTGCCAGCAGCTTCGGACATAATATTTACAATGAGCAGTTCTTC. Protein sequence: CASSFGHNIYNEQFF.

This clone was observed a few times. The chain recombines TRBV7-9 with TRBJ2-7, with D maybe TRBD2 (5 bases). Trimming took 1 base from V and 0 from J, leaving 13 bases between them. Looked up from germline, CDR1 is SEHNR and CDR2 is FQNEAQ (reference sequence). CDR3 length equals 16 residues. CDR3 residues: CASSLVERRDSYEQYF. The CDR3, as DNA: TGTGCCAGCAGCTTAGTCGAGCGGAGAGACTCCTACGAGCAGTACTTC.

The rearrangement uses TRBV7-7 and TRBJ2-5; D possibly corresponds to TRBD2 (6 bases). Germline CDR1 reads SSHAT; CDR2 reads FNYEAQ (reference sequence). V was cut by 0 bases and J by 1 base, with 9 bases left in between. The CDR3 loop spans 15 amino acids. The CDR3 nucleotides read TGTGCCAGCAGCTTAGCCCCCGGGGGCCAAGAGACCCAGTACTTC. Its translation: CASSLAPGGQETQYF.

The chain employs TRBV7-9 and TRBJ1-5; TRBD1 might be the D (5 bases). This CDR3 is built from 17 residues. V was shortened by 1 base and J by 5 bases, with 18 bases between the two germline ends. Germline V lookup: CDR1 SEHNR, CDR2 FQNEAQ (reference sequence). The CDR3 sequence: CASSLVLSGAVDQPQHF. The CDR3 nucleotides read TGTGCCAGCAGCTTAGTACTAAGCGGGGCGGTTGATCAGCCCCAGCATTTT.

J is TRBJ2-2 and V is TRBV2; possible D gene TRBD2, 7 bases. With 6 bases removed from V and 6 bases from J, the gap between germline ends came to 17 bases. There are 15 residues in the CDR3. Germline V CDR1 and CDR2: SNHLY, FYNNEI. The CDR3 coding sequence is TGTGCCAGCAGAAAAGCGGGGACATTCCCCGGGGAGCTGTTTTTT. Translating it yields CASRKAGTFPGELFF.

This sequence joins TRBV7-2 and TRBJ1-3; D gene ambiguous. V lost 3 bases and J 4 bases, leaving 10 bases between the germline ends. The germline CDR1 and CDR2 sequences are SGHTA and FQGNSA. The CDR3 consists of 14 residues. CDR3: CASSFGGPGNTIYF. In nucleotides, the CDR3 is TGTGCCAGCAGCTTTGGAGGTCCCGGAAACACCATATATTTT. Combining the CDR3 with reference TRBV7-2 and TRBJ1-3 gives the whole variable domain GAGVSQSPSNKVTEKGKDVELRCDPISGHTALYWYRQSLGQGLEFLIYFQGNSAPDKSGLPSDRFSAERTGGSVSTLTIQRTQQEDSAVYLCASSFGGPGNTIYFGEGSWLTVV.

The genes are TRBV13 and TRBJ2-1; 11 bases align to TRBD2. The CDR3 has 15 amino acids. With 5 bases clipped from V and 9 bases from J, the junction kept 9 bases outside the gene matches. CDR1 is PRHDT and CDR2 is FYEKMQ in the germline V gene (reference sequence). As DNA, the CDR3 is TGTGCCAGCAGCCCTACTAGCGGGGGTAAGACTGAGCAGTTCTTC. This sequence encodes CASSPTSGGKTEQFF.

The chain recombines TRBV3-1 (or the pseudogene TRBV3-2) with TRBJ2-3, with 7 bases that match TRBD2. Germline loops: CDR1 LGHDT, CDR2 YNNKEL (reference sequence). This CDR3 contains 16 residues. V was clipped by 1 base and J by 0 bases; unmatched bases: 4. The CDR3 DNA sequence: TGTGCCAGCAGCCAAGTAGGAGCGGGGAGCACAGATACGCAGTATTTT. Protein sequence: CASSQVGAGSTDTQYF.

The chain uses TRBV7-9 and TRBJ2-3; 9 nucleotides agree with TRBD2. J lost 3 bases, V lost 2 bases, and 6 bases had no gene match. This CDR3 is 16 amino acids long. Per germline, CDR1 SEHNR and CDR2 FQNEAQ (reference sequence). The DNA of the CDR3 is TGTGCCAGCAGCTTAAGTAGCGGGGGACCGACAGATACGCAGTATTTT. Translating it yields CASSLSSGGPTDTQYF.

The J gene is TRBJ1-3, the V gene TRBV16, with D possibly TRBD1 on 5 matching bases. The CDR3 extends over 14 amino acids. Germline CDR1 KGHSY, CDR2 FQNENV. V shed 1 base and J shed 9 bases, with 13 bases lying between them. CDR3 nucleotides: TGTGCCAGCAGCCAATACGACAGCTCTTCCACCATATATTTT. Its protein product is CASSQYDSSSTIYF.

This sequence joins TRBV4-2 and TRBJ2-3, with D perhaps matching TRBD2 (5 bases). CDR1 LGHNA and CDR2 YNFKEQ come from the germline V gene. The CDR3 length is 14 residues. V was cut by 4 bases and J by 1 base, with 9 bases left in between. The DNA of the CDR3 is TGTGCCAGCAGCCGATACGGGGGCACAGATACGCAGTATTTT. Its translation is CASSRYGGTDTQYF.

This rearrangement joins TRBV7-2 to TRBJ2-1; the D gene is possibly TRBD2 (5 bases). V dropped 1 base and J dropped 7 bases, with 8 bases sitting between them. The CDR3 spans 13 residues. Germline CDR1 and CDR2: SGHTA and FQGNSA. CDR3 coding DNA: TGTGCCAGCAGCTTAGGAAGGGAGAATGAGCAGTTCTTC. Its translation is CASSLGRENEQFF.

The chain couples TRBV5-4 to TRBJ2-7; 10 bases line up with TRBD1. The V gene's germline CDR1 is SGHNT and CDR2 YYREEE (reference sequence). The CDR3 is 15 amino acids. V lost 2 bases and J lost 3; bases outside the gene matches: 5. CDR3 residues: CASSFGQGVGYEQYF. DNA of the CDR3: TGTGCCAGCAGCTTCGGACAGGGGGTTGGCTACGAGCAGTACTTC. The full variable domain, its missing parts supplied by reference TRBV5-4 and TRBJ2-7, is ETGVTQSPTHLIKTRGQQVTLRCSSQSGHNTVSWYQQALGQGPQFIFQYYREEENGRGNFPPRFSGLQFPNYSSELNVNALELDDSALYLCASSFGQGVGYEQYFGPGTRLTVT.

V usage is TRBV19 and J usage is TRBJ2-5, with D possibly being TRBD1 (6 bases). The V gene's germline CDR1 is LNHDA and CDR2 SQIVND (reference sequence). The CDR3 has 14 amino acids. Trimming stripped 3 bases from V and 1 base from J, with 9 bases between. CDR3 DNA: TGTGCCAGTAGTATCAGGGGTCGCCAAGAGACCCAGTACTTC. This encodes CASSIRGRQETQYF. Using reference TRBV19 and TRBJ2-5 for the parts outside the CDR3, the full variable domain is DGGITQSPKYLFRKEGQNVTLSCEQNLNHDAMYWYRQDPGQGLRLIYYSQIVNDFQKGDIAEGYSVSREKKESFPLTVTSAQKNPTAFYLCASSIRGRQETQYFGPGTRLLVL.

The chain links TRBV28 to TRBJ2-7, with D perhaps TRBD2 (6 bases). The germline CDR1 and CDR2 sequences are MDHEN and SYDVKM. V was trimmed by 7 bases and J by 0 bases, leaving 13 bases between them. This CDR3 has 14 amino acids. CDR3 nucleotide sequence: TGTGCCAGCAACGGGGGACTGAGCTCCTACGAGCAGTACTTC. Amino acid sequence: CASNGGLSSYEQYF.

Here the CDR3 DNA reads TGCGCCAGCAGGCCTCCGGGACTAGCCTTCTACAATGAGCAGTTCTTC. Its translation is CASRPPGLAFYNEQFF. The rearrangement joins TRBV5-1 to TRBJ2-1, with 9 bases fitting TRBD2. Germline CDR1 SGHRS, CDR2 YFSETQ. The CDR3 runs to 16 residues. Trimming cost V 5 bases and J 3 bases; bases outside gene matches: 9.

The V and J genes are TRBV9 and TRBJ1-1; D unclear. Germline CDR1 and CDR2: SGDLS and YYNGEE. The V and J ends lost 4 bases and 5 bases respectively, with 15 bases between them. This CDR3 region has 14 residues. CDR3 coding DNA: TGTGCCAGCAGCCCCCGACTGTTAAGAACTGAAGCTTTCTTT. Residues: CASSPRLLRTEAFF.

The chain links TRBV6-1 to TRBJ1-2; D is perhaps TRBD1 (5 bases). V lost 1 base and J lost 0, with 9 bases in between. The CDR3 runs 15 residues. The V gene's germline CDR1 is MNHNS and CDR2 SASEGT. CDR3 DNA sequence: TGTGCCAGCAGTGAAGGACAGCTGTCTAACTATGGCTACACCTTC. Protein product: CASSEGQLSNYGYTF.

The chain recombines TRBV19 with TRBJ1-4; D is perhaps TRBD1 (5 bases). Trimming removed 1 base from V and 0 bases from J, with 9 bases in between. In germline, CDR1 is LNHDA, CDR2 SQIVND (reference sequence). CDR3 length equals 16 residues. Written as DNA, the CDR3 is TGTGCCAGTAGTATAGTGGACACCCCAACTAATGAAAAACTGTTTTTT. Protein: CASSIVDTPTNEKLFF.

This chain joins TRBV9 and TRBJ2-2, with TRBD2 matching 11 bases. This CDR3 has 17 amino acids. The germline CDR1 and CDR2 sequences are SGDLS and YYNGEE. With 5 bases clipped from V and 0 bases from J, the junction kept 6 bases outside the gene matches. The CDR3 DNA is TGTGCCAGCAGTGTAAAGACTAGCGGGGCGAACACCGGGGAGCTGTTTTTT. Translation gives CASSVKTSGANTGELFF.

This chain uses TRBV6-5 with TRBJ2-5; D is possibly TRBD1 (5 bases). The CDR3 is 16 amino acids. Trimming left V 0 bases short and J 3 bases short, with 14 bases between. Germline lookup yields CDR1 MNHEY and CDR2 SVGAGI. The CDR3: CASSYSTQGAEETQYF. As DNA, the CDR3 is TGTGCCAGCAGTTACTCGACCCAAGGGGCCGAAGAGACCCAGTACTTC.

This chain uses TRBV5-1 with TRBJ1-2; 8 positions match TRBD1. CDR3 length: 12 amino acids. Germline V gives CDR1 SGHRS, CDR2 YFSETQ. V was clipped by 4 bases and J by 7 bases; unmatched bases: 3. CDR3 nucleotide sequence: TGCGCCAGCAGCCGACAGGGGATTGGCTACACCTTC. Protein: CASSRQGIGYTF. Together with reference TRBV5-1 and TRBJ1-2, the CDR3 gives the full variable domain: KAGVTQTPRYLIKTRGQQVTLSCSPISGHRSVSWYQQTPGQGLQFLFEYFSETQRNKGNFPGRFSGRQFSNSRSEMNVSTLELGDSALYLCASSRQGIGYTFGSGTRLTVV.